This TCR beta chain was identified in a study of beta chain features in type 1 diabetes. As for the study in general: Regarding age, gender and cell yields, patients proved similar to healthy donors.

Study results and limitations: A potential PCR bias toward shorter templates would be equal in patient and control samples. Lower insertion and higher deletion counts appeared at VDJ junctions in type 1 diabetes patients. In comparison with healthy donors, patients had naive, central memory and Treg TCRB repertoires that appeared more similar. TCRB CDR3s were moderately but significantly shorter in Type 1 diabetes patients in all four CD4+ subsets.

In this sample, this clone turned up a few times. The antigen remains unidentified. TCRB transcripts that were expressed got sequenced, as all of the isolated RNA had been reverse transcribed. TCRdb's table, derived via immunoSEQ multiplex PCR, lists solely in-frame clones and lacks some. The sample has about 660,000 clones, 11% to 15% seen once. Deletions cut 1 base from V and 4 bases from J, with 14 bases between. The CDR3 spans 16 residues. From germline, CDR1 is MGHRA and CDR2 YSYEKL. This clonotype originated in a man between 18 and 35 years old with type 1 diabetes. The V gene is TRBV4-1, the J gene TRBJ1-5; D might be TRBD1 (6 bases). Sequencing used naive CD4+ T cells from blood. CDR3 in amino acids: CASSQVQGTVNQPQHF. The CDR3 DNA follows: TGCGCCAGCAGCCAAGTACAGGGTACAGTGAATCAGCCCCAGCATTTT.